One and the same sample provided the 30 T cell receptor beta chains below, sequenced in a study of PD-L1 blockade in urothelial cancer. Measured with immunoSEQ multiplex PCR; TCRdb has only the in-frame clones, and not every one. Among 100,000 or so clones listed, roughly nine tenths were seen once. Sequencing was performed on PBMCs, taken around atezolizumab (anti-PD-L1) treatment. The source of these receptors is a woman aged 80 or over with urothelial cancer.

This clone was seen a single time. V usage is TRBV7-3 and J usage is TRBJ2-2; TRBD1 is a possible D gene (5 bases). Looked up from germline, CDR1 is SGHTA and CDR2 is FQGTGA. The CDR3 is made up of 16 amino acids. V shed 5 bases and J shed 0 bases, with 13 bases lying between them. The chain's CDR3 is CASSQNRQTNTGELFF. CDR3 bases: TGTGCCAGCAGCCAAAACCGACAGACGAACACCGGGGAGCTGTTTTTT.

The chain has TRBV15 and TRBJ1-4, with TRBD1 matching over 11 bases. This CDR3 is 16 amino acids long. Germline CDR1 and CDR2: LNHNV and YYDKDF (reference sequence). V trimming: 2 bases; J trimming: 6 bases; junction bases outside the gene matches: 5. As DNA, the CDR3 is TGTGCCACCAGCAGACTAGTGGGACAGGGGGATGAAAAACTGTTTTTT. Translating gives CATSRLVGQGDEKLFF.

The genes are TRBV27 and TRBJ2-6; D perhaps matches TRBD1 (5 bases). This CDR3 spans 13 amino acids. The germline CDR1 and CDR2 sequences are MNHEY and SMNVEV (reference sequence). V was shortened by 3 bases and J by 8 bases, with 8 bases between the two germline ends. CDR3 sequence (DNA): TGTGCCAGCAGTTTGGACATCTCCAACGTCCTGACTTTC. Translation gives CASSLDISNVLTF. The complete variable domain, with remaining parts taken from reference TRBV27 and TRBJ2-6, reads EAQVTQNPRYLITVTGKKLTVTCSQNMNHEYMSWYRQDPGLGLRQIYYSMNVEVTDKGDVPEGYKVSRKEKRNFPLILESPSPNQTSLYFCASSLDISNVLTFGAGSRLTVL.

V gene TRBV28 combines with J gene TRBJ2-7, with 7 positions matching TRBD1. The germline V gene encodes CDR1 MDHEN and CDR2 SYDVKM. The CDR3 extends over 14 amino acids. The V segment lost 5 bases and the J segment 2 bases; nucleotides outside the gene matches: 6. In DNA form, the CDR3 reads TGTGCCAGCAGTCCCCCGGGACAGACCTACGAGCAGTACTTC. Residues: CASSPPGQTYEQYF.

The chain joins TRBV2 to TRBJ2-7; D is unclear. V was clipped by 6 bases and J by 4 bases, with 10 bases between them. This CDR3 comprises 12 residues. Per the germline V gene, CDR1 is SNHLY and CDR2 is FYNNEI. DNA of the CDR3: TGTGCCAGCAGACTGTTGCGGTACGAGCAGTACTTC. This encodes CASRLLRYEQYF. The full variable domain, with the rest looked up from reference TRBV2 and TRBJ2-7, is EPEVTQTPSHQVTQMGQEVILRCVPISNHLYFYWYRQILGQKVEFLVSFYNNEISEKSEIFDDQFSVERPDGSNFTLKIRSTKLEDSAMYFCASRLLRYEQYFGPGTRLTVT.

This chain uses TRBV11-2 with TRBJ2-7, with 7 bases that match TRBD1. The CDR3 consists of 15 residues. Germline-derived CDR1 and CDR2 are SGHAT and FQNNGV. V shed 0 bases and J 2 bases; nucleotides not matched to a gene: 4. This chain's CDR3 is CASSLERTGAYEQYF. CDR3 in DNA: TGTGCCAGCAGCTTAGAGCGCACAGGGGCCTACGAGCAGTACTTC. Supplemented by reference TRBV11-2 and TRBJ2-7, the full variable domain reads EAGVAQSPRYKIIEKRQSVAFWCNPISGHATLYWYQQILGQGPKLLIQFQNNGVVDDSQLPKDRFSAERLKGVDSTLKIQPAKLEDSAVYLCASSLERTGAYEQYFGPGTRLTVT.

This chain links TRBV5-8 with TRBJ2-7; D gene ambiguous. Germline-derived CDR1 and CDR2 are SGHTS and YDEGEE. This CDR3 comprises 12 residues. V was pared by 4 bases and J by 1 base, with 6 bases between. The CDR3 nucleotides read TGTGCCAGCAGCCGGCGGTCCTACGAGCAGTACTTC. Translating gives CASSRRSYEQYF.

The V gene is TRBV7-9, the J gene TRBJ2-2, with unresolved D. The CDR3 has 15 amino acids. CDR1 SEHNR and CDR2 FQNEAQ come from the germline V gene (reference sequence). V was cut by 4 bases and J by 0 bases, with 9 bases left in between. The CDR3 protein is CASSSVAPNTGELFF. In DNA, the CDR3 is TGTGCCAGCAGCTCGGTCGCTCCGAACACCGGGGAGCTGTTTTTT.

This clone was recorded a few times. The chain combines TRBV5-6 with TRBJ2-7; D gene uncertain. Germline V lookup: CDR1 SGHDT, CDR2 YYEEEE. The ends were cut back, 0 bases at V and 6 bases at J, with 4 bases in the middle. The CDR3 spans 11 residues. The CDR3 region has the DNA TGTGCCAGCAGCTTGGGTCGCGAGCAGTACTTC. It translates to CASSLGREQYF.

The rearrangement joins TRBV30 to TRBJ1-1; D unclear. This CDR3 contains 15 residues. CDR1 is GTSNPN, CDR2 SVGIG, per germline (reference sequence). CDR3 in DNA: TGTGCTTTTCTTAGGAGCCGAACTTTGAACACTGAAGCTTTCTTT. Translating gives CAFLRSRTLNTEAFF. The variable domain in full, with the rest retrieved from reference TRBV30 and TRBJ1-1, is SQTIHQWPATLVQPVGSPLSLECTVEGTSNPNLYWYRQAAGRGLQLLFYSVGIGQISSEVPQNLSASRPQDRQFILSSKKLLLSDSGFYLCAFLRSRTLNTEAFFGQGTRLTVV.

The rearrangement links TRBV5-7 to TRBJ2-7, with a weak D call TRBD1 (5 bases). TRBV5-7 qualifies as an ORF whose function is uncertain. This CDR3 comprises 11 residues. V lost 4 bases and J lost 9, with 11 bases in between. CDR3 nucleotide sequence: TGTGCCAGCAGCGTACCCCAGGGGCAGTACTTC. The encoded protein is CASSVPQGQYF.

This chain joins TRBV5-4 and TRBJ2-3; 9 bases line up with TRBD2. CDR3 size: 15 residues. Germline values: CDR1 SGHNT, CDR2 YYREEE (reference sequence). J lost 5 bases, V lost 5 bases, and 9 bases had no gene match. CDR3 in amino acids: CASRKWGGREDTQYF. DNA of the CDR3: TGTGCCAGCAGGAAATGGGGCGGGAGGGAAGATACGCAGTATTTT.

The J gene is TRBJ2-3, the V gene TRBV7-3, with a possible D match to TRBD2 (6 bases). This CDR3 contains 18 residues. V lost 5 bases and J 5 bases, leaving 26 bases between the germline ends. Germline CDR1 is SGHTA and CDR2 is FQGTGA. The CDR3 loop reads CASSPWGGKVPQGDTQYF. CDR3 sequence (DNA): TGTGCCAGCAGCCCCTGGGGCGGGAAAGTGCCCCAGGGAGATACGCAGTATTTT.

The CDR3 DNA reads as TGTGCCAGCAGATCCTTAGACAGACTTAATCAGCCCCAGCATTTT. Protein sequence: CASRSLDRLNQPQHF. This rearrangement joins TRBV2 to TRBJ1-5, with a tentative D call TRBD1 (5 bases). Germline V gene data show CDR1 as SNHLY and CDR2 as FYNNEI. The V gene lost 6 bases and the J gene lost 4 bases, with 16 bases spanning the gap. The CDR3 is 15 residues long.

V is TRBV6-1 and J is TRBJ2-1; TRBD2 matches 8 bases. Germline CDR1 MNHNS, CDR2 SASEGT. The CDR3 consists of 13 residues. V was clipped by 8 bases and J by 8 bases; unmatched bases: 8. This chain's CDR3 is CASGLGLAYEQFF. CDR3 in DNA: TGTGCCAGCGGGTTAGGACTAGCATATGAGCAGTTCTTC.

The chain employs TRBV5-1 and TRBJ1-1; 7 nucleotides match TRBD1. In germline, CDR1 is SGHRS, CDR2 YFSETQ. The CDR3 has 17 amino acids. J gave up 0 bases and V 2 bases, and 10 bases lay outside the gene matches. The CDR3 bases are TGCGCCAGCAGCTTCTCCCGGGACAGCAATATGAACACTGAAGCTTTCTTT. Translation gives CASSFSRDSNMNTEAFF.

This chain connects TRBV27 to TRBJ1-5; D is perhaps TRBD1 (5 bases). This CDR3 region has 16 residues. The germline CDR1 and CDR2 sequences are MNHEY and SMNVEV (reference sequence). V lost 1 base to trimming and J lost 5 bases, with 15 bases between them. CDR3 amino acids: CASSLFGWGGDQPQHF. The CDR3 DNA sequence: TGTGCCAGCAGTTTATTTGGGTGGGGGGGTGATCAGCCCCAGCATTTT.

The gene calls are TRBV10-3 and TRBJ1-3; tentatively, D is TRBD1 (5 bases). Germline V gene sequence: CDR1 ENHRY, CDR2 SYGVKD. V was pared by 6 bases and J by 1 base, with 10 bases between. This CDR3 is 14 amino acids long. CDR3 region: CAIRIQGSGNTIYF. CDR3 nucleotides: TGTGCCATCAGAATTCAGGGTTCTGGAAACACCATATATTTT.

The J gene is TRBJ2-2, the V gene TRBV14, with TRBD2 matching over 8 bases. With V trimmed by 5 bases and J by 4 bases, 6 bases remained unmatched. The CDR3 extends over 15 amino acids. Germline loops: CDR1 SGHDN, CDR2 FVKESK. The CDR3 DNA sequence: TGTGCCAGCAGCGTGCGGAGCGGGAGCACCGGGGAGCTGTTTTTT. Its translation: CASSVRSGSTGELFF.

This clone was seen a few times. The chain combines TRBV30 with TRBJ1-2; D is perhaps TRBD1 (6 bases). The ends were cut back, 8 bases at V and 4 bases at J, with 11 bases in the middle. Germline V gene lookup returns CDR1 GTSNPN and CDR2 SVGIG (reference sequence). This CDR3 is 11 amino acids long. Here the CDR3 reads CAGQLGYGYTF. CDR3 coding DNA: TGTGCCGGACAGCTTGGCTATGGCTACACCTTC.

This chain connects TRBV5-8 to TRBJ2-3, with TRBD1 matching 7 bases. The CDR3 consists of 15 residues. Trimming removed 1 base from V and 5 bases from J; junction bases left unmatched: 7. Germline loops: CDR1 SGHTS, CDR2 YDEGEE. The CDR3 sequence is CASSLSDRVVDTQYF. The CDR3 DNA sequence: TGTGCCAGCAGCTTGAGTGACAGGGTGGTAGATACGCAGTATTTT.

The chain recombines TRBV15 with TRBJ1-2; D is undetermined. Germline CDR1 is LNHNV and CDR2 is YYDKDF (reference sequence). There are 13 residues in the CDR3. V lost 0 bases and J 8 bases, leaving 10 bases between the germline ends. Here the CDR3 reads CATSRDRSGGYTF. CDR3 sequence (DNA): TGTGCCACCAGCAGAGATCGTAGCGGAGGCTACACCTTC.

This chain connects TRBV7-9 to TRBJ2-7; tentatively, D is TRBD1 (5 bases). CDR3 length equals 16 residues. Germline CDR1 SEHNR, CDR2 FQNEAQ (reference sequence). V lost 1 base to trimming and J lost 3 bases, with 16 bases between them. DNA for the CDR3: TGTGCCAGCAGCTTAGTCGCTGGGGCCCTCTACTACGAGCAGTACTTC. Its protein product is CASSLVAGALYYEQYF.

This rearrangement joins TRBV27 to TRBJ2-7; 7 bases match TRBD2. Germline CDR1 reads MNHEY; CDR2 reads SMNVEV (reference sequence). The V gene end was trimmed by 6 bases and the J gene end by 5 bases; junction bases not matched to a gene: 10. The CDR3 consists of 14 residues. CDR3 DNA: TGTGCCAGCAGGGACGTGGGAGGGCCCCACGAGCAGTACTTC. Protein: CASRDVGGPHEQYF.

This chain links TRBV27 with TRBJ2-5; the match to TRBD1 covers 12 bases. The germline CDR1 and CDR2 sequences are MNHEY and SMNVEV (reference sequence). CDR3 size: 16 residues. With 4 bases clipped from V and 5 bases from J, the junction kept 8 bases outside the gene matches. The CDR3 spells CASSSHRDRGLETQYF. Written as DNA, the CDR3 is TGTGCCAGCAGTTCCCATCGGGACAGGGGGCTTGAGACCCAGTACTTC.

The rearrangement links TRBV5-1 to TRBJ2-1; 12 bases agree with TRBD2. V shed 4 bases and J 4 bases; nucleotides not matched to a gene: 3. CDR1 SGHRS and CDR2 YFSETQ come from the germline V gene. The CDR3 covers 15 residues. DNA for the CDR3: TGCGCCAGCAGCGAAGGGACTAGCGGGTACAATGAGCAGTTCTTC. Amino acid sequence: CASSEGTSGYNEQFF.

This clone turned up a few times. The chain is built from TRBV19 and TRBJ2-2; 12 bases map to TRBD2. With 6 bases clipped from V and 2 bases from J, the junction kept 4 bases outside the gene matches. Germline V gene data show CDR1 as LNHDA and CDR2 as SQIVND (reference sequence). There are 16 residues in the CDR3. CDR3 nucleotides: TGTGCCAGTAGAGGACTAGCGGGAACCAACACCGGGGAGCTGTTTTTT. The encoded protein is CASRGLAGTNTGELFF.

The CDR3 sequence is CAIRGQPSGANVLTF. Here the CDR3 DNA reads TGTGCCATCAGGGGACAGCCCTCTGGGGCCAACGTCCTGACTTTC. V gene TRBV10-3 combines with J gene TRBJ2-6; 7 bases line up with TRBD1. The CDR3 has 15 residues. Germline CDR1 ENHRY, CDR2 SYGVKD. With V trimmed by 6 bases and J by 0 bases, 2 bases remained unmatched.

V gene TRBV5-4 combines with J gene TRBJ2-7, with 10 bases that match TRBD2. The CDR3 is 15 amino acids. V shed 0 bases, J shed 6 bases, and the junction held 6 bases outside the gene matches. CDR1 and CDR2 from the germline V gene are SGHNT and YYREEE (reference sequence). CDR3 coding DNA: TGTGCCAGCAGCTTGGAATTACTAGCGGGACGCGAGCAGTACTTC. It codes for CASSLELLAGREQYF.

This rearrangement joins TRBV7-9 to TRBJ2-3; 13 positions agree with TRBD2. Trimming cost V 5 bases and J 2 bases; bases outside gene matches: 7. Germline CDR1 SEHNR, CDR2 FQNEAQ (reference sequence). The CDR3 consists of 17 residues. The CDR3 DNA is TGTGCCAGCAGCCCGATGACTAGCGGGAGGACCACAGATACGCAGTATTTT. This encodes CASSPMTSGRTTDTQYF.